Listed below are T cell receptor beta chains from one sample, sequenced in a study of T cells after posttransplantation cyclophosphamide. Repertoires were generated with immunoSEQ multiplex PCR, while TCRdb's copy carries only in-frame clones and drops some. There are more than 50,000 clones in the sample; just over 85% occur only once, and 2.5% to 3% lies in the top ten. The sample comprised PBMCs. The receptors originated from a man between 25 and 39 years old with a blood cancer, CMV-positive, and with a related stem cell donor. CDR3s include the opening cysteine and the closing phenylalanine or tryptophan. The order of the fields is J gene, V gene, CDR3 protein.

J: TRBJ2-7
V: TRBV5-1
CDR3: CASSFSLAGATYEQYF

J: TRBJ2-1
V: TRBV4-3
CDR3: CASSTVGGSYNEQFF

J: TRBJ1-5
V: TRBV7-9
CDR3: CASSSEVTQHF

J: TRBJ2-1
V: TRBV6-5
CDR3: CASSYKSPNNEQFF

J: TRBJ1-2
V: TRBV28
CDR3: CAITKIIPGSDGYTF

J: TRBJ2-3
V: TRBV9
CDR3: CASSVGVISTDTQYF

J: TRBJ2-3
V: TRBV7-8
CDR3: CASSSLGGGLDTQYF

J: TRBJ1-1
V: TRBV30
CDR3: CAWSRGRGVEAFF

J: TRBJ2-1
V: TRBV27
CDR3: CASSSGLAGGNEQFF

J: TRBJ2-1
V: TRBV5-5
CDR3: CASSLAASGSIYNEQFF

J: TRBJ2-2
V: TRBV30
CDR3: CAARGNTGELFF

J: TRBJ2-7
V: TRBV27
CDR3: CASSLSPGQGASVPYEQYF

J: TRBJ2-7
V: TRBV5-6
CDR3: CASSLLGPTVYEQYF

J: TRBJ2-1
V: TRBV5-5
CDR3: CASTRGFDEQFF

J: TRBJ2-3
V: TRBV9
CDR3: CASSVATVMRESTDTQYF

J: TRBJ2-7
V: TRBV5-5
CDR3: CASSFAVGDEQYF

J: TRBJ2-1
V: TRBV4-2
CDR3: CASSRRSGRDPNEQFF

J: TRBJ2-2
V: TRBV11-3
CDR3: CASSPGPTTGELFF

J: TRBJ2-1
V: TRBV5-6
CDR3: CASSLPGRTGDEQFF

J: .
V: TRBV4-3
CDR3: CASSQGGLASYEQYF

J: TRBJ2-4
V: TRBV7-8
CDR3: CASSLAGQGHIQYF

J: TRBJ2-7
V: TRBV5-1
CDR3: CASSWTTSYEQYF

J: TRBJ1-5
V: TRBV30
CDR3: CAWQSTGRGGRQPQHF

J: TRBJ2-7
V: TRBV7-9
CDR3: CASMGPAALEQYF

J: TRBJ2-7
V: TRBV7-3
CDR3: CASSLTGGGEQYF

J: TRBJ2-2
V: TRBV4-3
CDR3: CASSQERTAGELFF

J: TRBJ2-4
V: TRBV20-1
CDR3: CSALGGGIQYF

J: TRBJ1-4
V: TRBV6-5
CDR3: CASRLTGSNEKLFF

J: TRBJ2-7
V: TRBV19
CDR3: CASSIGDYSSYEQYF

J: TRBJ2-6
V: TRBV2
CDR3: CASMGWQASSGANVLTF

J: TRBJ1-2
V: TRBV30
CDR3: CAWRPKGRGATNYGYTF

J: TRBJ2-7
V: TRBV28
CDR3: CASSLPVTYEQYF

J: TRBJ1-4
V: TRBV18
CDR3: CASTRQGTNEKLFF

J: TRBJ2-7
V: TRBV7-9
CDR3: CASSENSGAYAYEQYF

J: TRBJ1-3
V: TRBV28
CDR3: CASSSTGDSGNTIYF

J: TRBJ2-5
V: TRBV6-1
CDR3: CASRAQGETQYF

J: TRBJ2-7
V: TRBV4-1
CDR3: CASSQGNHFRDRETGEQYF